The next 12 T cell receptor beta chains were all read from a single sample in a study of blood T cells in healthy people across ages. For the second PCR, which ran for about 7 to 11 cycles, a sample-barcoded 5' primer and a J-beta primer mix were used. TCRdb called the 5' RACE reads again in MiXCR, with one record for every CDR3 protein. The profile shows more than 600,000 distinct CDR3 sequences, around a quarter of them singletons. This same sample was also part of a study on T cells of mothers and their children.

The sample taken for sequencing was blood. The origin of the receptors is a boy aged 5-17 years in good health.

A word on this clonotype: This may be a read error, as it is one base from a much larger clone. This chain connects TRBV24-1 to TRBJ2-3, with 8 bases aligning to TRBD2. The CDR3 sequence is 15 residues long. CDR1 is KGHDR and CDR2 is SFDVKD in the germline V gene. This CDR3 is CATSVLAGSTDAQYF. The DNA of the CDR3 is TGTGCCACCAGTGTCTTAGCGGGAAGCACAGATGCGCAGTATTTT.

This chain uses TRBV7-6 with TRBJ1-1; D unresolved. Looked up from germline, CDR1 is SGHVS and CDR2 is FNYEAQ. This CDR3 is built from 16 residues. The V and J ends lost 1 base and 1 base respectively, with 13 bases between them. The CDR3 sequence is CASSLEPDQSNTEAFF. The DNA of the CDR3 is TGTGCCAGCAGCTTAGAGCCGGATCAGTCGAACACTGAAGCTTTCTTT.

The chain is built from TRBV20-1 and TRBJ1-1; D remains unclear. Germline V gene data show CDR1 as DFQATT and CDR2 as SNEGSKA (reference sequence). With 2 bases removed from V and 0 bases from J, the gap between germline ends came to 10 bases. The CDR3 length is 14 residues. The CDR3 here is CSARMGGMNTEAFF. The CDR3, as DNA: TGCAGTGCTAGAATGGGAGGGATGAACACTGAAGCTTTCTTT.

The chain carries TRBV7-2 and TRBJ1-1; TRBD1 aligns across 11 bases. Germline lookup yields CDR1 SGHTA and CDR2 FQGNSA. The J segment lost 9 bases and the V segment lost 1 base, leaving 4 bases of the junction unmatched. The CDR3 sequence is 14 residues long. The CDR3 bases are TGTGCCAGCAGCTTAGAGGACAGGGGGCGGAAAGCTTTCTTT. This encodes CASSLEDRGRKAFF.

This clonotype has more than one count but fewer than ten. The rearrangement uses TRBV4-1 and TRBJ2-7; the D gene is possibly TRBD1 (8 bases). V lost 6 bases and J lost 3, with 15 bases in between. Per the germline V gene, CDR1 is MGHRA and CDR2 is YSYEKL. The CDR3 is made up of 14 amino acids. CDR3 sequence (DNA): TGCGCCAGCAGGACAGGGGAGGGGATCTACGAGCAGTACTTC. This encodes CASRTGEGIYEQYF.

This clonotype has only a few counts. The genes are TRBV28 and TRBJ2-7; 9 bases match TRBD1. Looked up from germline, CDR1 is MDHEN and CDR2 is SYDVKM. V lost 4 bases to trimming and J lost 6 bases; unmatched junction nucleotides: 16. The length of the CDR3 is 17 residues. The CDR3 reads CASSSPTDYRGHFEQYF. The CDR3 DNA is TGTGCCAGCAGTTCCCCTACGGACTACAGGGGGCACTTCGAGCAGTACTTC.

The chain uses TRBV5-1 and TRBJ1-3; D unresolved. In germline, CDR1 is SGHRS, CDR2 YFSETQ. This CDR3 is built from 17 residues. The V end lost 4 bases, the J end lost 0 bases, and 17 bases lay between the germline ends. CDR3 protein: CASSRTQVDHSGNTIYF. The CDR3 DNA reads TGCGCCAGCAGCCGAACCCAAGTGGACCACTCTGGAAACACCATATATTTT.

This clonotype was observed a handful of times. V and J are TRBV4-2 and TRBJ2-7, with 14 positions matching TRBD2. The CDR3 consists of 17 residues. J was trimmed by 0 bases and V by 2 bases; bases with no gene match: 3. Germline CDR1 reads LGHNA; CDR2 reads YNFKEQ. The CDR3 region has the DNA TGTGCCAGCAGCCAAACGACTAGCGGGGGGGCCTCCTACGAGCAGTACTTC. Translation gives CASSQTTSGGASYEQYF.

This clonotype came up a few times. The chain links TRBV5-1 to TRBJ2-2; 9 bases agree with TRBD1. Germline CDR1 and CDR2: SGHRS and YFSETQ. V lost 4 bases, J lost 5 bases, and 6 bases stayed unmatched. The CDR3 length is 15 residues. The CDR3 spells CASSLTGTGTGELFF. DNA of the CDR3: TGCGCCAGCAGCCTTACCGGGACAGGGACCGGGGAGCTGTTTTTT. The whole variable domain, filled in from reference TRBV5-1 and TRBJ2-2, reads KAGVTQTPRYLIKTRGQQVTLSCSPISGHRSVSWYQQTPGQGLQFLFEYFSETQRNKGNFPGRFSGRQFSNSRSEMNVSTLELGDSALYLCASSLTGTGTGELFFGEGSRLTVL.

This clonotype was detected only a few times. The chain links TRBV7-6 to TRBJ2-7, with 11 bases matching TRBD1. The CDR3 runs 16 residues. The J segment lost 6 bases and the V segment lost 1 base, leaving 8 bases of the junction unmatched. Per the germline V gene, CDR1 is SGHVS and CDR2 is FNYEAQ. CDR3 sequence (DNA): TGTGCCAGCAGCTTAGGTAGCTCGGGACAGGGGGGCGAGCAGTACTTC. Translation: CASSLGSSGQGGEQYF.

This clonotype was picked up a small number of times. The V and J genes are TRBV27 and TRBJ2-5, with D tentatively TRBD1 (6 bases). The last part of the DNA fits TRBJ2-7 better; the J call may be wrong. This CDR3 has 16 amino acids. Germline-derived CDR1 and CDR2 are MNHEY and SMNVEV (reference sequence). CDR3 sequence: CASSRGTAADSYEQYF. Written as DNA, the CDR3 is TGTGCCAGCAGTAGGGGGACGGCGGCGGACTCCTACGAGCAGTACTTC.

The chain uses TRBV5-1 and TRBJ1-4; tentative D call: TRBD1 (6 bases). CDR1 is SGHRS, CDR2 YFSETQ, per germline. The CDR3 length is 15 residues. V lost 0 bases and J lost 2, with 8 bases in between. The CDR3 region is CASSLAQGTNEKLFF. CDR3 DNA sequence: TGCGCCAGCAGCTTGGCCCAGGGGACTAATGAAAAACTGTTTTTT.